The entry below describes one T cell receptor beta chain. The data originate from a study of blood T cell repertoires in COVID-19. The germline V gene encodes CDR1 MGHRA and CDR2 YSYEKL. The CDR3 sequence is 15 residues long. With 1 base removed from V and 2 bases from J, the gap between germline ends came to 10 bases. In the authors' workflow: Estimated nucleated cell counts came from reference gene primer amplification. Assay used: immunoSEQ multiplex PCR; TCRdb lists only in-frame clones, some missing. Clone size and the V and J calls come from that table; the DNA yielded D and trimming. The table has 90,000 to 100,000 clones, roughly 84% seen once; the top ten hold around 2%.

The sequence came from a man in his sixties or seventies with active or convalescent COVID-19. Sequenced material: peripheral blood. The chain has TRBV4-1 and TRBJ2-3; perhaps TRBD2 as D (5 bases). The DNA for the CDR3 is TGCGCCAGCAGCCAAGGGGTGAGGGACACAGATACGCAGTATTTT. Translated: CASSQGVRDTDTQYF.